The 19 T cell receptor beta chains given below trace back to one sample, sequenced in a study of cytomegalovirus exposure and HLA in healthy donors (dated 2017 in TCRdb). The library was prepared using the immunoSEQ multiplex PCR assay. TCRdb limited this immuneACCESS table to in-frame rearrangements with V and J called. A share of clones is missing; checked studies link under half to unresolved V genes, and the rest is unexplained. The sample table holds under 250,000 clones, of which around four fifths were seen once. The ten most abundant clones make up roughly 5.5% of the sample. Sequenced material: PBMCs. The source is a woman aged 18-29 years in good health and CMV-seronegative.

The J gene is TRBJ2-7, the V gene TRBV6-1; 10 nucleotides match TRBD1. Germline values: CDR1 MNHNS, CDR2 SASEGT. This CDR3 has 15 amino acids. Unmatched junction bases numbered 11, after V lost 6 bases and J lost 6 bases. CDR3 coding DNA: TGTGCCAGCAGCGCCTACGGGGACAGGGGTGGCGAGCAGTACTTC. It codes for CASSAYGDRGGEQYF.

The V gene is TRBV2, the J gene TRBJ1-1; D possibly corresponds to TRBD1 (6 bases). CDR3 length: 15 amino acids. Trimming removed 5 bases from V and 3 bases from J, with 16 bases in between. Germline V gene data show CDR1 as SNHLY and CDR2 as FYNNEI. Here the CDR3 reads CASSRMTGADTEAFF. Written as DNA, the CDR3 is TGTGCCAGCAGTCGTATGACAGGAGCGGACACTGAAGCTTTCTTT.

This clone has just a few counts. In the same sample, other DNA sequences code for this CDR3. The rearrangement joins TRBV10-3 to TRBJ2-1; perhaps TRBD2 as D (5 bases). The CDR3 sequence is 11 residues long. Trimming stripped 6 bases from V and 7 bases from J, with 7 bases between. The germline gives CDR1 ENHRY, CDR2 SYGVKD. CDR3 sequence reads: CAISERNEQFF. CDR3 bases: TGTGCCATCAGCGAGCGGAATGAGCAGTTCTTC.

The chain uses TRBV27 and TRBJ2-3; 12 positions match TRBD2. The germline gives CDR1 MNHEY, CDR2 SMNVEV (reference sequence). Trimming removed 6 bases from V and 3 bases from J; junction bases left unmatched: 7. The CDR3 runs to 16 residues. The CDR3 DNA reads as TGTGCCAGCAGGCTAGCGGGGGGGGCCACTACAGATACGCAGTATTTT. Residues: CASRLAGGATTDTQYF.

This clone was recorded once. CDR3 in DNA: TGCAGTCCCGAGTTGAACACTGAAGCTTTCTTT. It encodes CSPELNTEAFF. The V call is TRBV20-1, the J call TRBJ1-1; the D is unclear. Germline-derived CDR1 and CDR2 are DFQATT and SNEGSKA (reference sequence). This CDR3 is 11 amino acids long. Trimming cost V 8 bases and J 0 bases, with 7 bases left between them.

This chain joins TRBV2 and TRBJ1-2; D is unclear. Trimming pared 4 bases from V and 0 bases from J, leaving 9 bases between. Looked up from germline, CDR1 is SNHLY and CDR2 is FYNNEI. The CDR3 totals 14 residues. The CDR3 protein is CASSGAASNYGYTF. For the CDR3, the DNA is TGTGCCAGCAGTGGGGCAGCCTCTAACTATGGCTACACCTTC.

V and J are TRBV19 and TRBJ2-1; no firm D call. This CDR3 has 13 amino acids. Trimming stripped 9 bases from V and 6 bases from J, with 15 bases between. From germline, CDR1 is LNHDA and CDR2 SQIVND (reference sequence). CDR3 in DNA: TGTGCCAGCGACCGAGGAGAGGTCAATGAGCAGTTCTTC. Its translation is CASDRGEVNEQFF.

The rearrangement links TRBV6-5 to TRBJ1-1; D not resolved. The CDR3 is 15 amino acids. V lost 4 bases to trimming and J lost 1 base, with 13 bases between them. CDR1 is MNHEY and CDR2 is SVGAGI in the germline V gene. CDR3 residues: CASSSRPGENTEAFF. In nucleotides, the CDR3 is TGTGCCAGCAGTTCCCGACCCGGGGAGAACACTGAAGCTTTCTTT.

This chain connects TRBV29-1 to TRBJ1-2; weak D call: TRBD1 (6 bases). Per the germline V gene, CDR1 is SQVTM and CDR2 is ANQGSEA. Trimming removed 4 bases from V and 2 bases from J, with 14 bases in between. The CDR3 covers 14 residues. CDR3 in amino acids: CSVGPDSINYGYTF. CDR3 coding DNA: TGCAGCGTTGGGCCGGACAGTATAAACTATGGCTACACCTTC. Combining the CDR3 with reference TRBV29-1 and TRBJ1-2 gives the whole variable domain SAVISQKPSRDICQRGTSLTIQCQVDSQVTMMFWYRQQPGQSLTLIATANQGSEATYESGFVIDKFPISRPNLTFSTLTVSNMSPEDSSIYLCSVGPDSINYGYTFGSGTRLTVV.

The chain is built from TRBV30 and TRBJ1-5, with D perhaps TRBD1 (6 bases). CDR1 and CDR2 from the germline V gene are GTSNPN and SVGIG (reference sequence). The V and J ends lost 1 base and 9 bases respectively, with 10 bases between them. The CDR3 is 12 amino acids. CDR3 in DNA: TGTGCCTGGAGTGACAGGGTTGGGCCCCAGCATTTT. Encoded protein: CAWSDRVGPQHF.

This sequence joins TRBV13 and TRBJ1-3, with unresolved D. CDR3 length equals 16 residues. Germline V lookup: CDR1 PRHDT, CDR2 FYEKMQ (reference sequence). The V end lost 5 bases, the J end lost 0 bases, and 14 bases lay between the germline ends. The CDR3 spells CASSRHGDGSGNTIYF. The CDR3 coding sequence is TGTGCCAGCAGCCGACACGGGGATGGCTCTGGAAACACCATATATTTT. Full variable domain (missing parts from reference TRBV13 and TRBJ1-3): AAGVIQSPRHLIKEKRETATLKCYPIPRHDTVYWYQQGPGQDPQFLISFYEKMQSDKGSIPDRFSAQQFSDYHSELNMSSLELGDSALYFCASSRHGDGSGNTIYFGEGSWLTVV.

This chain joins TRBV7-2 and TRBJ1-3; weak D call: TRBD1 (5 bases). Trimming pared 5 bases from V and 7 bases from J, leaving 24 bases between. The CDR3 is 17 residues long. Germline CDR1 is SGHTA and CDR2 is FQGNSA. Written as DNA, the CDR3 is TGTGCCAGCAGCCGATGGGGACCGCGCTTCGGAGGTAACACCATATATTTT. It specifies CASSRWGPRFGGNTIYF.

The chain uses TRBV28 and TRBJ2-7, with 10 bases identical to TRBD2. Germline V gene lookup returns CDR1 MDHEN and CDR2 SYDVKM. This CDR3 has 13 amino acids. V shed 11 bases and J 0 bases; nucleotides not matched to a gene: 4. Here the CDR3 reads CAGGLANSYEQYF. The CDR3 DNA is TGTGCCGGGGGACTAGCGAACTCCTACGAGCAGTACTTC. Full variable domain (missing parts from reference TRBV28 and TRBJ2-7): DVKVTQSSRYLVKRTGEKVFLECVQDMDHENMFWYRQDPGLGLRLIYFSYDVKMKEKGDIPEGYSVSREKKERFSLILESASTNQTSMYLCAGGLANSYEQYFGPGTRLTVT.

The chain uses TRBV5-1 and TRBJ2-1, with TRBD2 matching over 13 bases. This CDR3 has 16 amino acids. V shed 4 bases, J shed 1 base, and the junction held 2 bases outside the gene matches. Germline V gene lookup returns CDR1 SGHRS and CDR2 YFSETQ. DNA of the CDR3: TGCGCCAGCAGCCAGGGACTAGCGGGATCCTACAATGAGCAGTTCTTC. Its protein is CASSQGLAGSYNEQFF. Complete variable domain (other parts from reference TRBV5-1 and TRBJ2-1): KAGVTQTPRYLIKTRGQQVTLSCSPISGHRSVSWYQQTPGQGLQFLFEYFSETQRNKGNFPGRFSGRQFSNSRSEMNVSTLELGDSALYLCASSQGLAGSYNEQFFGPGTRLTVL.

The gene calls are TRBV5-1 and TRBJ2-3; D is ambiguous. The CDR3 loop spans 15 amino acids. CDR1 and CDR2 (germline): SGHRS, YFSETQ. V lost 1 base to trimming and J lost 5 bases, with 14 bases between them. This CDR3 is CASSLLPPPGDTQYF. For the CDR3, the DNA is TGCGCCAGCAGCTTGCTTCCTCCCCCGGGAGATACGCAGTATTTT.

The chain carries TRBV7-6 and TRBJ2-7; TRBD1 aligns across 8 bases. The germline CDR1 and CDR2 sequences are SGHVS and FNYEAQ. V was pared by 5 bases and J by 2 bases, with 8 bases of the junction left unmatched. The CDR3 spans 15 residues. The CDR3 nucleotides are TGTGCCAGCAGCACCGGACAGGGATCCCCCTACGAGCAGTACTTC. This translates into CASSTGQGSPYEQYF. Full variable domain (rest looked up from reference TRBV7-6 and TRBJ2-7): GAGVSQSPRYKVTKRGQDVALRCDPISGHVSLYWYRQALGQGPEFLTYFNYEAQQDKSGLPNDRFSAERPEGSISTLTIQRTEQRDSAMYRCASSTGQGSPYEQYFGPGTRLTVT.

CDR3 DNA: TGTGCCAGCAGAAAGGACAATGATCAGCCCCAGCATTTT. Translation: CASRKDNDQPQHF. The V call is TRBV6-1, the J call TRBJ1-5, with D tentatively TRBD1 (5 bases). Per the germline V gene, CDR1 is MNHNS and CDR2 is SASEGT. V lost 6 bases to trimming and J lost 5 bases, with 11 bases between them. The CDR3 totals 13 residues.

This CDR3 is CASWGGLRDSSGYTF. CDR3 nucleotides: TGTGCCAGTTGGGGAGGGTTGCGTGATTCAAGTGGCTACACCTTC. The genes are TRBV2 and TRBJ1-2; unclear D gene. The germline V and J ends were trimmed by 9 bases and 7 bases, with 24 bases remaining between them. The CDR3 length is 15 residues. Germline CDR1 reads SNHLY; CDR2 reads FYNNEI.

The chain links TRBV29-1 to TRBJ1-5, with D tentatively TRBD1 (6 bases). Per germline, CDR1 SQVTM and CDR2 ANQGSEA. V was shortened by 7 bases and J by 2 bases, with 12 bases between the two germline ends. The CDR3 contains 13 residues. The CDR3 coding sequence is TGCAGCGCAAGGGCAGGGGGCAATCAGCCCCAGCATTTT. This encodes CSARAGGNQPQHF.